Given below is one T cell receptor (beta chain) in context. The antigen it recognizes is unknown. Per-base qualities were not stored, and no clone one base away is much larger. The data originate from a study of cytomegalovirus exposure and HLA in healthy donors (dated by TCRdb to 2016 to 2017). For the study in its entirety: According to a later analysis, one platform produced both the 100 to 150 validation repertoires and the 550 to 800 repertoires of the first cohort. The study aimed to test whether cataloging public T cell receptors could reveal signatures of past pathogen exposure. Along with the roughly 710-subject first cohort, a separate validation cohort of over a hundred different subjects was used. To predict cytomegalovirus infection status, the study combined high-throughput TCR immunosequencing, statistical association of individual TCRs with disease status, and machine learning. General findings and caveats noted by the study authors: Of the cluster scores, 94% were above 0 in a later analysis, which found that TCRs clustered in the first cohort also tended to co-occur in the 120 validation repertoires. The study listed 150 to 200 TCR beta chains as associated with cytomegalovirus. According to the authors, the approach could potentially be generalized to other disease states and immunological phenotypes. In vitro tests confirmed that a few of the cytomegalovirus-associated TCR beta chains recognize cytomegalovirus antigens. Cytomegalovirus status was reported to be diagnosed by the classifier with high specificity and sensitivity in both the original and validation cohorts. Across donors, most TCR sequences were observed very rarely, whereas some public TCRs were present in many individuals. The validation cohort had no HLA typing available for a later analysis, so co-occurrence within that cohort was assessed over all 120 repertoires.

Per the germline V gene, MNHNS is the CDR1 and SASEGT is the CDR2. The CDR3 sequence holds 13 residues, the cysteine and phenylalanine included. The kept DNA is CDR3 alone, 39 bases in frame from the first base. Clipping removes 8 bases from V and 6 bases from J, with 5 as the unmatched junction base count. Library preparation used the immunoSEQ multiplex PCR assay. In the paper's pipeline: A statistical classification framework was developed to diagnose cytomegalovirus status using the catalog of TCR beta chain sequences. TCRdb limited this immuneACCESS table to in-frame rearrangements with V and J called. A share of clones is missing; checked studies link under half to unresolved V genes, and the rest is unexplained. The V and J calls and the clone size are those of that table, but D and trimming were determined from the DNA. For this sample there are 180,000 or so clones; about 89% appear just once. The ten largest clones capture 7.2% of the sample.

Donors formed part of the validation cohort, which comprised some 120 subjects and was distinct from the first cohort of under 750 subjects. The sequence links TRBV6-1 to TRBJ2-7, with 12 central nucleotides matching TRBD2. This clonotype originated in a man aged 30-40 years in good health and CMV-seropositive. The source material was PBMCs. The DNA is as follows: TGTGCCAGCGGGGAACTAGCGGGAGGCGAGCAGTACTTC. This yields the protein CASGELAGGEQYF.